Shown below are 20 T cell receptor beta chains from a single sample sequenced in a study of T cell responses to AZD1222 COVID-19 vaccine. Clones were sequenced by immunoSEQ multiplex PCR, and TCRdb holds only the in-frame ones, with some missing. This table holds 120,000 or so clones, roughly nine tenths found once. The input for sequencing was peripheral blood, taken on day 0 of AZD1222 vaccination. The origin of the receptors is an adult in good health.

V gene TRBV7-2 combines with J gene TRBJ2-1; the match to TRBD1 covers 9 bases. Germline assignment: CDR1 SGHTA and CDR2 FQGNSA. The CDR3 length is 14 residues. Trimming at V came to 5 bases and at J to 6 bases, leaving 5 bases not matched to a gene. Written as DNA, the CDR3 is TGTGCCAGCAGCCCCGGGACAGGGCGCAATGAGCAGTTCTTC. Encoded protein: CASSPGTGRNEQFF.

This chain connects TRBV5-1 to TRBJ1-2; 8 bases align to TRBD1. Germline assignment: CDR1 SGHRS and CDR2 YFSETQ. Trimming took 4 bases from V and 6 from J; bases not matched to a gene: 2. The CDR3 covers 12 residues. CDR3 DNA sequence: TGCGCCAGCAGCCGACAGGGGAATGGCTACACCTTC. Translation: CASSRQGNGYTF.

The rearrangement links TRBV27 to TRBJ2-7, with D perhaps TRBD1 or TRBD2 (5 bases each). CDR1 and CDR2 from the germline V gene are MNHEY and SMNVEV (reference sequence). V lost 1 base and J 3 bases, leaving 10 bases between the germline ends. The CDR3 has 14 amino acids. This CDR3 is CASSLLGRLYEQYF. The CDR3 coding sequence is TGTGCCAGCAGTTTATTGGGACGGCTCTACGAGCAGTACTTC.

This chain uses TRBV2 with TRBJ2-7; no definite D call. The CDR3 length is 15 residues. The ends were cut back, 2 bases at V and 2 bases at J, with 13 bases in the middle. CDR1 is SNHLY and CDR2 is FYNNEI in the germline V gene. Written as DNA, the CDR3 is TGTGCCAGCAGTGAAAGCCTACATCTGACCTACGAGCAGTACTTC. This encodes CASSESLHLTYEQYF. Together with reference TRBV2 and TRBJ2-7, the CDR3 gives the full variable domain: EPEVTQTPSHQVTQMGQEVILRCVPISNHLYFYWYRQILGQKVEFLVSFYNNEISEKSEIFDDQFSVERPDGSNFTLKIRSTKLEDSAMYFCASSESLHLTYEQYFGPGTRLTVT.

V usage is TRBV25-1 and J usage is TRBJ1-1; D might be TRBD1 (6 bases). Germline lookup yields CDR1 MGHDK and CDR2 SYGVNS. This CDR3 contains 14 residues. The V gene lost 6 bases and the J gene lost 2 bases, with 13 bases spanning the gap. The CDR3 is CASRVTGLNTEAFF. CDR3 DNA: TGTGCCAGCAGAGTAACAGGGTTAAACACTGAAGCTTTCTTT.

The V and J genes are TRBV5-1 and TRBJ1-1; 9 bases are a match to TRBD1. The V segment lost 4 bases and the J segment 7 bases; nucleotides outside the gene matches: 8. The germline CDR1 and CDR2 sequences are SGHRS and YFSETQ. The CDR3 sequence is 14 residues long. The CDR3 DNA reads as TGCGCCAGCAGCCATGGACAGGGGAGGGGTGAAGCTTTCTTT. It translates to CASSHGQGRGEAFF.

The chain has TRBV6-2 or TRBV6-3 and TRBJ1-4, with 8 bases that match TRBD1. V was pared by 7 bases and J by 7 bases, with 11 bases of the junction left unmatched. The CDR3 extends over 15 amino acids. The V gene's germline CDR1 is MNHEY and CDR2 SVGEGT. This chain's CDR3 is CASNPGQGRVEKLFF. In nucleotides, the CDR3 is TGTGCCAGCAACCCCGGACAGGGAAGGGTTGAAAAACTGTTTTTT.

CDR3 protein: CASSLVGGGAGTEAFF. The CDR3, as DNA: TGTGCCAGCAGCTTAGTAGGGGGCGGCGCCGGAACTGAAGCTTTCTTT. V and J are TRBV7-8 and TRBJ1-1; 7 nucleotides agree with TRBD1. Germline values: CDR1 SGHVS, CDR2 FQNEAQ. With 1 base clipped from V and 5 bases from J, the junction kept 10 bases outside the gene matches. This CDR3 is 16 amino acids long.

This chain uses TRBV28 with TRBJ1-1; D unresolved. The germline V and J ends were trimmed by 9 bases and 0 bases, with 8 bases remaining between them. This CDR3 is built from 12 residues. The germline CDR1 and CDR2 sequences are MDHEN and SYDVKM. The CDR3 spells CASEQLNTEAFF. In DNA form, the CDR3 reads TGTGCCAGTGAACAGTTGAACACTGAAGCTTTCTTT.

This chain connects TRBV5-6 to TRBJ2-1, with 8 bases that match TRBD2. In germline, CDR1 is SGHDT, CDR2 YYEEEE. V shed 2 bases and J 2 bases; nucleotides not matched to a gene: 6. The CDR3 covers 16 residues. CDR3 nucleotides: TGTGCCAGCAGCTTTTCTTTAGCGGGGACCTACAATGAGCAGTTCTTC. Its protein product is CASSFSLAGTYNEQFF.

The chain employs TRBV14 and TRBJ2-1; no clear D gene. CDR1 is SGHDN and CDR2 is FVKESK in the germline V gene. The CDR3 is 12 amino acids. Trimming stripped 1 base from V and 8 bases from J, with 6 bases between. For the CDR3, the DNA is TGTGCCAGCAGCCAAGTTGGTGATGAGCAGTTCTTC. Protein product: CASSQVGDEQFF. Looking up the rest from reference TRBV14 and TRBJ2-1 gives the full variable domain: EAGVTQFPSHSVIEKGQTVTLRCDPISGHDNLYWYRRVMGKEIKFLLHFVKESKQDESGMPNNRFLAERTGGTYSTLKVQPAELEDSGVYFCASSQVGDEQFFGPGTRLTVL.

CDR3 DNA: TGTGCCAGTAGTATAGGTTGGCAGGGGAATTCACCCCTCCACTTT. Translation: CASSIGWQGNSPLHF. V is TRBV19 and J is TRBJ1-6, with a possible D match to TRBD1 (6 bases). V gave up 1 base and J gave up 7 bases, with 11 bases separating them. CDR1 and CDR2 from the germline V gene are LNHDA and SQIVND (reference sequence). This CDR3 region has 15 residues.

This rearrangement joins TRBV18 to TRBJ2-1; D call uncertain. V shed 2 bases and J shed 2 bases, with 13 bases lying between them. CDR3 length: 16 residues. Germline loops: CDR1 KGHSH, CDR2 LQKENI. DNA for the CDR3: TGTGCCAGCTCACCAAGTGGCCAAAGCACCTACAATGAGCAGTTCTTC. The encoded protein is CASSPSGQSTYNEQFF.

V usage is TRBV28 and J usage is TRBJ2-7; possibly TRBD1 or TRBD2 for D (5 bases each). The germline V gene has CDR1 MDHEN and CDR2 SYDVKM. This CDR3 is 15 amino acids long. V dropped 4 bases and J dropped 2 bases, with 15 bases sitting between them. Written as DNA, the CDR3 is TGTGCCAGCAGTTGGGTGGGGGTTCAGGCCTACGAGCAGTACTTC. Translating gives CASSWVGVQAYEQYF. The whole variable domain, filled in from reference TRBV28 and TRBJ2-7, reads DVKVTQSSRYLVKRTGEKVFLECVQDMDHENMFWYRQDPGLGLRLIYFSYDVKMKEKGDIPEGYSVSREKKERFSLILESASTNQTSMYLCASSWVGVQAYEQYFGPGTRLTVT.

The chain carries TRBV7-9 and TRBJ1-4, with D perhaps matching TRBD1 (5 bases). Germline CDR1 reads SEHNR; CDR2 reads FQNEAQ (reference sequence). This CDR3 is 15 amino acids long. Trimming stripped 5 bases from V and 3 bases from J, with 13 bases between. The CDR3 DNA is TGTGCCAGCAGCCGAATGGGGACGGCTAATGAAAAACTGTTTTTT. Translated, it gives CASSRMGTANEKLFF.

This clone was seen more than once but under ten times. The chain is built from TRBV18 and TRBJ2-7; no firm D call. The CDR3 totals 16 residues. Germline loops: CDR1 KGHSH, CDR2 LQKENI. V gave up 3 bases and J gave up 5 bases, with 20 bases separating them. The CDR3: CASSPPMAGATDEQYF. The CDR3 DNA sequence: TGTGCCAGCTCACCCCCCATGGCAGGTGCGACGGACGAGCAGTACTTC.

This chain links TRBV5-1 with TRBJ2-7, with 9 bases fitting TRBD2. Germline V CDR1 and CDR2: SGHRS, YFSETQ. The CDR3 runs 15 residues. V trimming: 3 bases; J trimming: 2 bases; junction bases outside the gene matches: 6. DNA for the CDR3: TGCGCCAGCAGCTCGAGGACTAGCGCTGCCTACGAGCAGTACTTC. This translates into CASSSRTSAAYEQYF. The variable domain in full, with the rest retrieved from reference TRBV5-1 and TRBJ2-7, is KAGVTQTPRYLIKTRGQQVTLSCSPISGHRSVSWYQQTPGQGLQFLFEYFSETQRNKGNFPGRFSGRQFSNSRSEMNVSTLELGDSALYLCASSSRTSAAYEQYFGPGTRLTVT.

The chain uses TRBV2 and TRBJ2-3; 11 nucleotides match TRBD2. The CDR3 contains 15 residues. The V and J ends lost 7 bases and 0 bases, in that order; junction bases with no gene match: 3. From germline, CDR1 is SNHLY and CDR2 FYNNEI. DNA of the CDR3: TGTGCCAGCACCCTAGCGGGGGGAAGCACAGATACGCAGTATTTT. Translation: CASTLAGGSTDTQYF. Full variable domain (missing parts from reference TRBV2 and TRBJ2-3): EPEVTQTPSHQVTQMGQEVILRCVPISNHLYFYWYRQILGQKVEFLVSFYNNEISEKSEIFDDQFSVERPDGSNFTLKIRSTKLEDSAMYFCASTLAGGSTDTQYFGPGTRLTVL.

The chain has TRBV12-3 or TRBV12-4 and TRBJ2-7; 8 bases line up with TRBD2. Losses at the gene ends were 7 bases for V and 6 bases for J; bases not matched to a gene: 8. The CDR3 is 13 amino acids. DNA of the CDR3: TGTGCCAGCACCATGGGACTAGTGAGCGAGCAGTACTTC. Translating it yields CASTMGLVSEQYF.

The CDR3 DNA reads TGTGCCAGCAGCTTAAAGGGGGTCGGAGGAAACACCATATATTTT. It is translated as CASSLKGVGGNTIYF. The genes are TRBV7-2 and TRBJ1-3, with D tentatively TRBD1 (6 bases). Germline CDR1 SGHTA, CDR2 FQGNSA. The CDR3 is made up of 15 amino acids. V was trimmed by 2 bases and J by 4 bases, leaving 12 bases between them.